One sample yielded the 23 T cell receptor beta chains listed below, sequenced in a study of human T cells and chemical hapten exposure. TCRdb redid the calling of the RACE reads with MiXCR, one entry per CDR3 protein. The table has under 300,000 distinct CDR3 sequences, approximately 8.6% seen once; the top ten hold around 2.5%. Time point denoted: pre-sensitization, week 0. Specified treatment: therapeutic diphenylcyclopropenone sensitization with weekly scalp DPC. Sequenced material: whole blood, taken in connection with sensitization to the hapten diphenylcyclopropenone (DPC). Receptor source: a woman aged 35 to 49 with alopecia areata. Some clones in this sample may be carry-over from other donors' samples.

There are a few counts of this clonotype. This chain links TRBV7-6 with TRBJ2-4; maybe TRBD1 (5 bases). Germline V lookup: CDR1 SGHVS, CDR2 FNYEAQ. The V and J ends lost 1 base and 9 bases respectively, with 10 bases between them. The CDR3 totals 13 residues. The CDR3 nucleotides are TGTGCCAGCAGCTTAGAAAGGGGTGGCATTCAGTACTTC. This encodes CASSLERGGIQYF.

The chain joins TRBV20-1 to TRBJ2-7; 12 bases map to TRBD2. Germline trimming cut 3 bases from V and 6 bases from J; bases unmatched to any gene: 9. The CDR3 covers 15 residues. CDR1 is DFQATT, CDR2 SNEGSKA, per germline (reference sequence). In nucleotides, the CDR3 is TGCAGTGCTAGCATTACTAGCGGGAGGCGTCCCGAGCAGTACTTC. Translating gives CSASITSGRRPEQYF.

This clonotype has just a few counts. The chain links TRBV20-1 to TRBJ2-3; 9 nucleotides align to TRBD2. V shed 3 bases, J shed 2 bases, and the junction held 9 bases outside the gene matches. The CDR3 length is 16 residues. The germline gives CDR1 DFQATT, CDR2 SNEGSKA (reference sequence). The CDR3 spells CSARATRGRVTDTQYF. The CDR3 DNA follows: TGCAGTGCTAGGGCCACCCGCGGGAGGGTCACAGATACGCAGTATTTT.

The chain combines TRBV7-9 with TRBJ2-3, with no clear D. Trimming cost V 3 bases and J 0 bases, with 19 bases left between them. CDR1 SEHNR and CDR2 FQNEAQ come from the germline V gene (reference sequence). CDR3 size: 18 residues. In DNA form, the CDR3 reads TGTGCCAGCAGCTTCCCCCCTGGTGGGCACGCTAGCACAGATACGCAGTATTTT. Amino acids: CASSFPPGGHASTDTQYF.

The V call is TRBV12-3 or TRBV12-4, the J call TRBJ2-3; D is unclear. This CDR3 region has 14 residues. V was clipped by 2 bases and J by 0 bases, with 6 bases between them. The CDR3, as DNA: TGTGCCAGCAGTTTATGGTCTAGCACAGATACGCAGTATTTT. Amino acid sequence: CASSLWSSTDTQYF.

This chain uses TRBV20-1 with TRBJ2-7, with 12 bases matching TRBD2. This CDR3 is 15 amino acids long. CDR1 and CDR2 (germline): DFQATT, SNEGSKA (reference sequence). Germline trimming cut 7 bases from V and 3 bases from J; bases unmatched to any gene: 10. DNA of the CDR3: TGCAGTGTCCTAGCGGGAGGGGAGTATAGCTACGAGCAGTACTTC. It translates to CSVLAGGEYSYEQYF.

The chain has TRBV5-1 and TRBJ2-1; D perhaps matches TRBD1 (6 bases). The germline V and J ends were trimmed by 4 bases and 4 bases, with 15 bases remaining between them. Germline V gene data show CDR1 as SGHRS and CDR2 as YFSETQ. The CDR3 runs 15 residues. CDR3 protein: CASSPGHATYNEQFF. The DNA of the CDR3 is TGCGCCAGCAGCCCGGGACACGCCACGTACAATGAGCAGTTCTTC. Variable domain in full (rest from reference TRBV5-1 and TRBJ2-1): KAGVTQTPRYLIKTRGQQVTLSCSPISGHRSVSWYQQTPGQGLQFLFEYFSETQRNKGNFPGRFSGRQFSNSRSEMNVSTLELGDSALYLCASSPGHATYNEQFFGPGTRLTVL.

The J gene is TRBJ1-1, the V gene TRBV29-1, with a possible D match to TRBD1 (5 bases). Germline values: CDR1 SQVTM, CDR2 ANQGSEA. The CDR3 runs 12 residues. The germline V and J ends were trimmed by 7 bases and 6 bases, with 15 bases remaining between them. CDR3 DNA: TGCAGCGGGGGGAGCGAGGTCCCTGAAGCTTTCTTT. The encoded protein is CSGGSEVPEAFF.

This chain connects TRBV28 to TRBJ2-3; D perhaps matches TRBD1 (6 bases). CDR1 MDHEN and CDR2 SYDVKM come from the germline V gene. CDR3 length: 12 residues. Deletions cut 3 bases from V and 8 bases from J, with 9 bases between. The CDR3 sequence is CASSLRGGTQYF. In DNA, the CDR3 is TGTGCCAGCAGTTTGCGAGGGGGTACGCAGTATTTT.

This clonotype was found a few times. The chain carries TRBV9 and TRBJ2-1; 10 nucleotides agree with TRBD2. V lost 2 bases to trimming and J lost 7 bases; unmatched junction nucleotides: 6. This CDR3 has 15 residues. The germline CDR1 and CDR2 sequences are SGDLS and YYNGEE. CDR3 in DNA: TGTGCCAGCAGCGTTTCCGGGACTAGCGTAAATGAGCAGTTCTTC. Protein sequence: CASSVSGTSVNEQFF.

The chain is built from TRBV7-9 and TRBJ2-1; the match to TRBD2 covers 14 bases. The germline V gene has CDR1 SEHNR and CDR2 FQNEAQ (reference sequence). This CDR3 is built from 19 residues. Trimming removed 5 bases from V and 7 bases from J; junction bases left unmatched: 16. CDR3 nucleotides: TGTGCCAGCAGCAGTCTATCGACTAGCGGGAGGGCCGTACTAAATGAGCAGTTCTTC. The encoded protein is CASSSLSTSGRAVLNEQFF. The full variable domain, its missing parts supplied by reference TRBV7-9 and TRBJ2-1, is DTGVSQNPRHKITKRGQNVTFRCDPISEHNRLYWYRQTLGQGPEFLTYFQNEAQLEKSRLLSDRFSAERPKGSFSTLEIQRTEQGDSAMYLCASSSLSTSGRAVLNEQFFGPGTRLTVL.

In the case of this clonotype: A clone one base away is much larger, so this may be a read error. The J gene is TRBJ2-7, the V gene TRBV25-1, with unresolved D. The CDR3 extends over 11 amino acids. Germline CDR1 is MGHDK and CDR2 is SYGVNS. Between the trimmed V and J ends, which lost 3 bases and 3 bases, there was a span of 3 bases. CDR3: CASSDIYEQYF. As DNA, the CDR3 is TGTGCCAGCAGTGACATCTACGAGCAGTACTTC.

The rearrangement uses TRBV11-2 and TRBJ2-3, with unresolved D. The CDR3 spans 17 residues. Trimming took 2 bases from V and 3 from J, leaving 18 bases between them. Germline CDR1 is SGHAT and CDR2 is FQNNGV. Here the CDR3 reads CASSLRIGSVETDTQYF. The CDR3 DNA reads as TGTGCCAGCAGCTTACGTATCGGGTCCGTTGAGACAGATACGCAGTATTTT.

This clonotype was observed a few times. The chain carries TRBV5-1 and TRBJ2-2; the D gene is possibly TRBD2 (6 bases). There are 17 residues in the CDR3. Germline-derived CDR1 and CDR2 are SGHRS and YFSETQ. Trimming shortened V by 0 bases and J by 7 bases, and 19 bases separated the two germline ends. The CDR3 nucleotides read TGCGCCAGCAGCTTGGCCAAGGGGCAGGGAGGCGGCGGGGAGCTGTTTTTT. Its translation is CASSLAKGQGGGGELFF.

The J gene is TRBJ2-7, the V gene TRBV9, with 8 bases that match TRBD2. Germline-derived CDR1 and CDR2 are SGDLS and YYNGEE. The ends lost 0 bases at V and 2 bases at J; junction bases unmatched: 4. This CDR3 region has 15 residues. CDR3 in amino acids: CASSVGTAGAYEQYF. The CDR3 region has the DNA TGTGCCAGCAGCGTAGGAACAGCGGGAGCCTACGAGCAGTACTTC. Together with reference TRBV9 and TRBJ2-7, the CDR3 gives the full variable domain: DSGVTQTPKHLITATGQRVTLRCSPRSGDLSVYWYQQSLDQGLQFLIQYYNGEERAKGNILERFSAQQFPDLHSELNLSSLELGDSALYFCASSVGTAGAYEQYFGPGTRLTVT.

The chain carries TRBV4-1 and TRBJ2-7; no reliable D call. The germline gives CDR1 MGHRA, CDR2 YSYEKL. CDR3 length: 14 amino acids. The V gene lost 0 bases and the J gene lost 4 bases, with 10 bases spanning the gap. CDR3 nucleotides: TGCGCCAGCAGCCAAGATCTTTCCGGTTACGAGCAGTACTTC. It yields the protein CASSQDLSGYEQYF.

This sequence joins TRBV7-2 and TRBJ2-1; tentatively, D is TRBD2 (6 bases). V shed 4 bases and J shed 15 bases, with 19 bases lying between them. CDR3 length: 13 residues. The germline V gene encodes CDR1 SGHTA and CDR2 FQGNSA. The CDR3, as DNA: TGTGCCAGCAGCTCTCCCCGCCCGGGAGAAAGGTTCTTC. Residues: CASSSPRPGERFF.

This rearrangement joins TRBV24-1 to TRBJ2-1, with 7 nucleotides matching TRBD2. V dropped 9 bases and J dropped 7; count of bases not matched to a gene: 11. Germline CDR1 KGHDR, CDR2 SFDVKD. The CDR3 contains 14 residues. In DNA form, the CDR3 reads TGTGCCACCGGGAGCGGGATGGGGGGTAATGAGCAGTTCTTC. It yields the protein CATGSGMGGNEQFF.

The J gene is TRBJ1-2, the V gene TRBV7-8, with a weak D call TRBD1 (6 bases). This CDR3 is 15 amino acids long. CDR1 and CDR2 (germline): SGHVS, FQNEAQ. V was clipped by 1 base and J by 2 bases, with 11 bases between them. The CDR3 region is CASSLEAGANYGYTF. The CDR3, as DNA: TGTGCCAGCAGCTTAGAAGCAGGGGCCAACTATGGCTACACCTTC.

This clonotype was counted many times. The rearrangement joins TRBV7-2 to TRBJ2-6; D gene uncertain. The CDR3 is made up of 15 amino acids. CDR1 and CDR2 (germline): SGHTA, FQGNSA. V lost 5 bases and J lost 0, with 8 bases in between. The CDR3 is CASSLTSSGANVLTF. For the CDR3, the DNA is TGTGCCAGCAGCCTCACAAGCTCTGGGGCCAACGTCCTGACTTTC.

The chain is built from TRBV6-5 and TRBJ1-3; D not certain. The CDR3 extends over 17 amino acids. Trimming took 4 bases from V and 0 from J, leaving 16 bases between them. Germline-derived CDR1 and CDR2 are MNHEY and SVGAGI. For the CDR3, the DNA is TGTGCCAGCAGTTCCTCGATCGGCCCGGACTCTGGAAACACCATATATTTT. Amino acids: CASSSSIGPDSGNTIYF.

Turning to this clonotype: A read error is possible here, since a much larger clone lies one base away. This chain links TRBV28 with TRBJ2-3; TRBD2 is a possible D gene (5 bases). CDR3 length: 15 amino acids. Germline assignment: CDR1 MDHEN and CDR2 SYDVKM. CDR3 sequence reads: CASSPPGSSADTQCF. DNA for the CDR3: TGTGCCAGCAGTCCCCCGGGATCCAGCGCAGATACGCAGTGTTTT. Complete variable domain (other parts from reference TRBV28 and TRBJ2-3): DVKVTQSSRYLVKRTGEKVFLECVQDMDHENMFWYRQDPGLGLRLIYFSYDVKMKEKGDIPEGYSVSREKKERFSLILESASTNQTSMYLCASSPPGSSADTQCFGPGTRLTVL.

This clonotype has a handful of counts. V is TRBV24-1 and J is TRBJ2-2; D ambiguous. The CDR3 has 14 residues. V gave up 6 bases and J gave up 1 base, with 8 bases separating them. Germline loops: CDR1 KGHDR, CDR2 SFDVKD. CDR3 nucleotide sequence: TGTGCCACCAGTCCTAACATGAACACCGGGGAGCTGTTTTTT. Translated: CATSPNMNTGELFF.